One sample yielded the 9 T cell receptor beta chains listed below, sequenced in a study of T cell repertoires in cytomegalovirus infection. TCRdb used MiXCR to reprocess the reads, holding one entry per CDR3 protein. The sample holds approximately 200,000 distinct CDR3 sequences, about 23% seen once. The sequencing input was CD8+ T cells from PBMCs. Receptor source: a human donor in good health (CMV status not recorded). Some clones in this sample may be carry-over from other donors' samples.

In its sample, this clonotype was seen many times. The chain's CDR3 is CASSSTGGTQYF. Written as DNA, the CDR3 is TGTGCCAGCAGTTCGACAGGGGGGACCCAGTACTTC. V and J are TRBV12-3 or TRBV12-4 and TRBJ2-5, with 9 bases fitting TRBD1. V trimming: 4 bases; J trimming: 7 bases; junction bases outside the gene matches: 1. CDR3 length: 12 residues.

The chain employs TRBV2 and TRBJ1-1, with no clear D. Per germline, CDR1 SNHLY and CDR2 FYNNEI. This CDR3 spans 11 amino acids. V was trimmed by 3 bases and J by 8 bases, leaving 7 bases between them. This CDR3 reads CASSDSDEAFF. CDR3 nucleotides: TGTGCCAGCAGTGATTCAGACGAAGCTTTCTTT.

This clonotype was seen only a few times. The genes are TRBV4-1 and TRBJ2-1, with D possibly called TRBD1 or TRBD2 (7 bases each). Germline values: CDR1 MGHRA, CDR2 YSYEKL. V lost 5 bases and J 8 bases, leaving 13 bases between the germline ends. The CDR3 runs 13 residues. This CDR3 reads CASSYPGGDEQFF. DNA of the CDR3: TGCGCCAGCAGCTACCCAGGGGGGGATGAGCAGTTCTTC.

This rearrangement joins TRBV4-2 to TRBJ2-7; a weak D match, TRBD1 (6 bases). The V and J ends lost 0 bases and 7 bases respectively, with 16 bases between them. Germline CDR1 and CDR2: LGHNA and YNFKEQ. This CDR3 spans 15 amino acids. CDR3 nucleotide sequence: TGTGCCAGCAGCCAAGATGAGGGCAGGGGTACAGAGCAGTACTTC. Residues: CASSQDEGRGTEQYF.

This sequence joins TRBV5-1 and TRBJ2-1, with 7 bases that match TRBD2. V gave up 1 base and J gave up 9 bases; unmatched junction bases: 7. This CDR3 region has 14 residues. Germline-derived CDR1 and CDR2 are SGHRS and YFSETQ. As DNA, the CDR3 is TGCGCCAGCAGCTTGTTTACTAGCGAGGGTGAGCAGTTCTTC. Translated, it gives CASSLFTSEGEQFF.

This clonotype was picked up many times. The chain employs TRBV12-3 or TRBV12-4 and TRBJ2-1; TRBD2 aligns across 11 bases. The ends lost 4 bases at V and 6 bases at J; junction bases unmatched: 11. The CDR3 has 17 residues. The CDR3 DNA is TGTGCCAGCAGTTCCCGTCCTAGCGGGGGGTTTACCAATGAGCAGTTCTTC. This translates into CASSSRPSGGFTNEQFF.

This rearrangement joins TRBV20-1 to TRBJ1-1; D perhaps matches TRBD1 (6 bases). With 4 bases removed from V and 3 bases from J, the gap between germline ends came to 18 bases. CDR3 size: 15 residues. Per germline, CDR1 DFQATT and CDR2 SNEGSKA (reference sequence). CDR3 bases: TGCAGTGCTACCACTCACCGGACAGAGGACACTGAAGCTTTCTTT. Its translation is CSATTHRTEDTEAFF.

This clonotype was counted many times. The chain combines TRBV7-3 with TRBJ1-5; D gene unclear. Trimming stripped 5 bases from V and 3 bases from J, with 17 bases between. The germline V gene encodes CDR1 SGHTA and CDR2 FQGTGA. CDR3 length: 16 amino acids. DNA of the CDR3: TGTGCCAGCAGCCCCTCCACACGGCGGTACAATCAGCCCCAGCATTTT. This sequence encodes CASSPSTRRYNQPQHF.

This clonotype was seen only a few times. The rearrangement links TRBV6-5 to TRBJ1-1; D ambiguous. The germline V gene encodes CDR1 MNHEY and CDR2 SVGAGI. This CDR3 has 13 residues. V was pared by 0 bases and J by 7 bases, with 9 bases between. CDR3 coding DNA: TGTGCCAGCAGTTACTCGTCCGGGTTTGAAGCTTTCTTT. Its protein is CASSYSSGFEAFF.